Listed below are T cell receptor beta chains from one sample, sequenced in a study of cytomegalovirus exposure and HLA in healthy donors. Repertoires were generated with immunoSEQ multiplex PCR, while TCRdb's copy carries only in-frame clones and drops some. The sample includes 55,000 to 75,000 clones, around 87% of them seen just once. The source material was PBMCs. The receptor source for this set is a man aged 18 to 30 in good health and CMV-seronegative. CDR3s include the opening cysteine and the closing phenylalanine or tryptophan. D genes are given only for firm matches. Expanded clones are given a class, and other clones once, few, many or no size at all.

clone size	V gene	J gene	D gene	CDR3 DNA	CDR3 protein
-	TRBV30	TRBJ2-7	-	TGTGCCTACGATACGAGGGGGTTTGATAACGAGCAGTACTTC	CAYDTRGFDNEQYF
-	TRBV5-4	TRBJ2-5	-	TGTGCCAGCAGCTTGGGTGGGGCGGTTCAAGAGACCCAGTACTTC	CASSLGGAVQETQYF
-	TRBV10-3	TRBJ2-7	-	TGTGCCATCACCTCAACTGACAGTCACGAGCAGTACTTC	CAITSTDSHEQYF
few	TRBV12-5	TRBJ2-4	-	TGTGCTAGTGGATACTTCGGGACTGCAGTTTTGTACTTC	CASGYFGTAVLYF
-	TRBV4-1	TRBJ2-7	TRBD1	TGCGCCAGCAGCCAAGTAGTAGGGACAGGTACGAGCTACGAGCAGTACTTC	CASSQVVGTGTSYEQYF
-	TRBV4-1	TRBJ2-7	TRBD1	TGCGCCAGCAGCCAAGGAGGACAGGGTGTGAACTACGAGCAGTACTTC	CASSQGGQGVNYEQYF
-	TRBV11-2	TRBJ1-3	TRBD1	TGTGCCAGCAGCCGGACAGGGGACTCTGGAAACACCATATATTTT	CASSRTGDSGNTIYF
-	TRBV28	TRBJ1-4	TRBD1	TGTGCCAGCGAAGGGGGCGCGAGTGAAAAACTGTTTTTT	CASEGGASEKLFF
-	TRBV10-3	TRBJ1-1	-	TGTGCCATCAAGCCGACAGAAGACACTGAAGCTTTCTTT	CAIKPTEDTEAFF
-	TRBV29-1	TRBJ2-2	-	TGCAGCGGTGGAGGTACCGGGGAGCTGTTTTTT	CSGGGTGELFF
-	TRBV27	TRBJ1-5	-	TGTGCCAGCAGTGACGGGATTTGGCAGCCCCAGCATTTT	CASSDGIWQPQHF
-	TRBV7-9	TRBJ1-1	TRBD1	TGTGCCAGCGGGGGACAGGCTATGAACACTGAAGCTTTCTTT	CASGGQAMNTEAFF
once	TRBV28	TRBJ2-2	TRBD1	TGTGCCAGCAGTTTCGACACAGGGGAAAACACCGGGGAGCTGTTTTTT	CASSFDTGENTGELFF
-	TRBV11-1	TRBJ2-7	-	TGTGCCAGCAGCTTCGAGACTCCGGCCTACGAGCAGTACTTC	CASSFETPAYEQYF
-	TRBV5-6	TRBJ2-3	TRBD2	TGTGCCAGCAGCCCCGGGACTAGAACAGATACGCAGTATTTT	CASSPGTRTDTQYF
-	TRBV10-2	TRBJ1-5	-	TGCGCCAGCAGTGAATTGGACATTCAGCCCCAGCATTTT	CASSELDIQPQHF
-	TRBV2	TRBJ1-4	-	TGTGCCAGCAGTGTCAGGGGAAATTCCGATGAAAAACTGTTTTTT	CASSVRGNSDEKLFF
-	TRBV7-8	TRBJ2-2	TRBD2	TGTGCCAGCAGCCTTAGAATCGGAGCGGGGATCACCGGGGAGCTGTTTTTT	CASSLRIGAGITGELFF
-	TRBV4-1	TRBJ2-5	-	TGCGCCAGCAGCCAAGATAGGGGGAGCGGGGTTAAAGAGACCCAGTACTTC	CASSQDRGSGVKETQYF
few	TRBV10-1	TRBJ2-7	TRBD1	TGCGCCAGCAGTGACCCCGCAGGACAGGCCTACGAGCAGTACTTC	CASSDPAGQAYEQYF
-	TRBV4-1	TRBJ2-7	-	TGCGCCAGCAGCCAAGAACCAGCGGCGACCTACGAGCAGTACTTC	CASSQEPAATYEQYF
once	TRBV6-1	TRBJ2-7	-	TGTGCCAGCATGGACAGTCTCTCCTACGAGCAGTACTTC	CASMDSLSYEQYF
-	TRBV19	TRBJ2-5	-	TGTGCCAGTAGTGTACCACAGTTGGGGACCCAGTACTTC	CASSVPQLGTQYF
-	TRBV6-5	TRBJ1-1	-	TGTGCCAGCAGTTACGTGGAGTCAACGACTGAAGCTTTCTTT	CASSYVESTTEAFF
-	TRBV27	TRBJ2-7	TRBD2	TGTGCCAGCAGTTTAGCCCCTAGCGGGGGTGAGCAGTACTTC	CASSLAPSGGEQYF
-	TRBV6-5	TRBJ1-1	-	TGTGCCAGCAGTTACTTCTCAGGGCCGACTGAAGCTTTCTTT	CASSYFSGPTEAFF
-	TRBV6-5	TRBJ2-2	TRBD1	TGTGCCAGCGGGACAGCCGCGAACACCGGGGAGCTGTTTTTT	CASGTAANTGELFF
-	TRBV30	TRBJ2-2	-	TGTGCCTGGAGTCCTACCCGGGGCGGGGAGCTGTTTTTT	CAWSPTRGGELFF
-	TRBV25-1	TRBJ1-4	-	TGTGCCAGCAGTGAGTCAGGGGCAGGTGAAAAACTGTTTTTT	CASSESGAGEKLFF
-	TRBV10-1	TRBJ1-1	TRBD1	TGCGCCAGCAGCAAGGACAGGCGGCGGGCTTTCTTT	CASSKDRRRAFF
-	TRBV20-1	TRBJ1-2	-	TGCAGTGCTAGAGAGGCCTATGGCTACACCTTC	CSAREAYGYTF
-	TRBV6-4	TRBJ1-6	-	TGTGCCAGCAGTCCGTTACGAAAAGAGCTCTATAATTCACCCCTCCACTTT	CASSPLRKELYNSPLHF
-	TRBV6-4	TRBJ2-1	-	TGTGCCAGCAGTGAACAGGGTGGAAATGAGCAGTTCTTC	CASSEQGGNEQFF
-	TRBV5-4	TRBJ2-4	TRBD1	TGTGCCAGCAGCTTTGACAGGGGGAAAAACATTCAGTACTTC	CASSFDRGKNIQYF
-	TRBV5-6	TRBJ2-1	-	TGTGCCAGCAGCTTGGGGCTTAATGAGCAGTTCTTC	CASSLGLNEQFF
-	TRBV29-1	TRBJ2-3	TRBD1	TGCAGCGTTGAAGACCTGCCCGGGACAGGGGCTTCCACAGATACGCAGTATTTT	CSVEDLPGTGASTDTQYF
-	TRBV30	TRBJ1-5	-	TGTGCCTGCCAAGAGGCAGGGAAGGTGAGCAATCAGCCCCAGCATTTT	CACQEAGKVSNQPQHF
-	TRBV28	TRBJ2-5	-	TGTGCCAGCAGTTTAGTACCGGGACAAGAGACCCAGTACTTC	CASSLVPGQETQYF
-	TRBV4-2	TRBJ1-2	TRBD1	TGTGCCAGCAGCCAAGATACAGGGGTCTATGGCTACACCTTC	CASSQDTGVYGYTF
-	TRBV5-1	TRBJ1-1	-	TGCGCCAGCAGCTTGGAGGGAGGGGTCATGAACACTGAAGCTTTCTTT	CASSLEGGVMNTEAFF
-	TRBV14	TRBJ2-7	TRBD1	TGTGCCAGCAGCAAGACCGGGACAGGCTACGAGCAGTACTTC	CASSKTGTGYEQYF
-	TRBV28	TRBJ1-4	-	TGTGCCAGCAGTTTAGGACAGCTTAATGAAAAACTGTTTTTT	CASSLGQLNEKLFF
-	TRBV5-6	TRBJ2-3	-	TGTGCCAGCATTCTAGAAGATACGCAGTATTTT	CASILEDTQYF
-	TRBV2	TRBJ1-5	-	TGTGCCAGCAGTCCTCTCAGGGGCAGGGTGGGTGAGCCCCAGCATTTT	CASSPLRGRVGEPQHF
once	TRBV5-1	TRBJ2-7	-	TGCGCCAGCAGCTCAAGGACAGCGTACTCCTACGAGCAGTACTTC	CASSSRTAYSYEQYF